This TCR beta chain was recorded in a study of T cells in Graves' hyperthyroidism and ophthalmopathy. Study-level results: Ophthalmopathy cases were set apart from stable hyperthyroidism by a 13 V-J model. The model anticipated ophthalmopathy a median around six months pre-onset.

RNA transcripts served as the template for amplifying TCR beta CDR3 regions. HTBI primers were used for first-round RT-PCR of the TCR CDR3. TCRdb fed the multiplex PCR reads into MiXCR, producing one record per CDR3 protein. The sample records roughly 500,000 distinct CDR3 sequences, about 45% being singletons. The sample holds many counts of this clonotype. Antigen: not known. For the diagnoses, clinical symptoms, serum thyroxine and TRAb, thyroid ultrasound and orbital computed tomography were used. Trimming cost V 2 bases and J 4 bases; bases outside gene matches: 11. The CDR3 spans 19 residues. Germline CDR1 and CDR2: SGHDN and FVKESK.

The sequence derives from an adult woman with Graves' disease, either hyperthyroidism or ophthalmopathy (not recorded which). The specimen sequenced was peripheral blood or thyroid tissue (not recorded which). The chain uses TRBV14 and TRBJ2-2; 12 bases are a match to TRBD2. The CDR3 DNA is TGTGCCAGCAGCCAATTCGGGACTAGCGGGCGGATATCCACCGGGGAGCTGTTTTTT. It specifies CASSQFGTSGRISTGELFF. The full variable domain, with the rest looked up from reference TRBV14 and TRBJ2-2, is EAGVTQFPSHSVIEKGQTVTLRCDPISGHDNLYWYRRVMGKEIKFLLHFVKESKQDESGMPNNRFLAERTGGTYSTLKVQPAELEDSGVYFCASSQFGTSGRISTGELFFGEGSRLTVL.